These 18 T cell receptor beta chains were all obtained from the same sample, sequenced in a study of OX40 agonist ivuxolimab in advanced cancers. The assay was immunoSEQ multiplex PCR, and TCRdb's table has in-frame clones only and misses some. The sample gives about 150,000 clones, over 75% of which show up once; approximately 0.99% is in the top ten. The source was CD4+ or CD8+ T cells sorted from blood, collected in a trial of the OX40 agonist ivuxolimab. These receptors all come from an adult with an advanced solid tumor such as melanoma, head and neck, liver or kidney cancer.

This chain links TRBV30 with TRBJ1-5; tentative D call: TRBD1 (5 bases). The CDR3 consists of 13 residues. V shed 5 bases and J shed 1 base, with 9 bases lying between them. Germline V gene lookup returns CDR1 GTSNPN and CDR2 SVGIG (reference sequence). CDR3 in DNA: TGTGCCTGGGGGCACAGGAGCAATCAGCCCCAGCATTTT. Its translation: CAWGHRSNQPQHF.

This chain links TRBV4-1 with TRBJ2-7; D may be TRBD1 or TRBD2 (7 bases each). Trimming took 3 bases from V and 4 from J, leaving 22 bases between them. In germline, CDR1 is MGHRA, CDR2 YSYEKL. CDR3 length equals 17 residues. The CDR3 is CASSQVDLGQGGYEQYF. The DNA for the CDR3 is TGCGCCAGCAGCCAGGTGGATCTGGGGCAGGGGGGGTACGAGCAGTACTTC.

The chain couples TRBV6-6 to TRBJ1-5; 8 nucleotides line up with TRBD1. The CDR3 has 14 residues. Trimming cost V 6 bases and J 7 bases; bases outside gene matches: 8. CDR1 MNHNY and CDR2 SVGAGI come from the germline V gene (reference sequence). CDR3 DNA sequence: TGTGCCAGCAGCTTAGACAGGGGATTGCAGCCCCAGCATTTT. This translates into CASSLDRGLQPQHF.

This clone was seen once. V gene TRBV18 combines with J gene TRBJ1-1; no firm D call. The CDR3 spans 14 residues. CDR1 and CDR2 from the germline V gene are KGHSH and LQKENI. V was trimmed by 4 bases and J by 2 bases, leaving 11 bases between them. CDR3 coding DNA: TGTGCCAGCTCACAAGACGGAGGTAACACTGAAGCTTTCTTT. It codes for CASSQDGGNTEAFF.

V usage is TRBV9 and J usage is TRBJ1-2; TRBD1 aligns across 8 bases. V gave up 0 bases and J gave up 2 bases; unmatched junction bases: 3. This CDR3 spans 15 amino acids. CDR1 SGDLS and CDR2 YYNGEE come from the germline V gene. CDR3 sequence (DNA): TGTGCCAGCAGCGTAGGACAGGGGAGAAACTATGGCTACACCTTC. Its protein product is CASSVGQGRNYGYTF.

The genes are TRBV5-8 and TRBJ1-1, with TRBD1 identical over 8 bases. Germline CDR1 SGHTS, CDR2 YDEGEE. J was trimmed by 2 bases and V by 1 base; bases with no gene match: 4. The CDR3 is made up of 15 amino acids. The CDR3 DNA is TGTGCCAGCAGCTTGTACAGGGGGTATAACACTGAAGCTTTCTTT. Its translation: CASSLYRGYNTEAFF.

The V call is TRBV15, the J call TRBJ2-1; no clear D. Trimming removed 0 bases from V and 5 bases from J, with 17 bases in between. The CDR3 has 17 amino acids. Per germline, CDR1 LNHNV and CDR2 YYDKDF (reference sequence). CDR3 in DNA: TGTGCCACCAGCAGAGAATTGGTGGGTCCCGCCCACAATGAGCAGTTCTTC. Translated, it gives CATSRELVGPAHNEQFF.

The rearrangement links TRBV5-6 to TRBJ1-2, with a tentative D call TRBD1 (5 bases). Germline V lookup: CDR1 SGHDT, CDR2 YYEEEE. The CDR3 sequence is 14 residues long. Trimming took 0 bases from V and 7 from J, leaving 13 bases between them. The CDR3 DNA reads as TGTGCCAGCAGCTTGGCCGGGGGTGAGGGTGGCTACACCTTC. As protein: CASSLAGGEGGYTF.

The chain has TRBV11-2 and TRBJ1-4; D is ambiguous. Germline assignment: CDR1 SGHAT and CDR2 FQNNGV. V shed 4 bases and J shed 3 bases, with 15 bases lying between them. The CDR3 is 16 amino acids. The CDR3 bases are TGTGCCAGCAGCTCTGGGGAGGGTTTGGCTAATGAAAAACTGTTTTTT. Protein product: CASSSGEGLANEKLFF.

The CDR3 DNA reads TGTGCCAGCAGCTTGTCGGACGGGACCCAGTACTTC. This translates into CASSLSDGTQYF. V and J are TRBV5-6 and TRBJ2-5; no firm D call. V dropped 1 base and J dropped 7 bases, with 8 bases sitting between them. CDR3 length equals 12 residues. The germline gives CDR1 SGHDT, CDR2 YYEEEE.

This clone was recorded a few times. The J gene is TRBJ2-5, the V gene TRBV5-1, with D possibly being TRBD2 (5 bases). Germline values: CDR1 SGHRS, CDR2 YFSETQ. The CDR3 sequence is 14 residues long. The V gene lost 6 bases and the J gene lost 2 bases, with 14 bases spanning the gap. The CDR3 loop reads CASNSGSVQETQYF. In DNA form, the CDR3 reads TGCGCCAGCAACAGCGGAAGTGTACAAGAGACCCAGTACTTC.

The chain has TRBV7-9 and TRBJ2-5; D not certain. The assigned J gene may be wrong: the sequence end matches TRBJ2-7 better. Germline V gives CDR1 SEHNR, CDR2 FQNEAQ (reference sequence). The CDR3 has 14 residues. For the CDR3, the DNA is TGTGCCAGCAGCTTAAATGTCCCGGGCTACGAGCAGTACTTC. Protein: CASSLNVPGYEQYF.

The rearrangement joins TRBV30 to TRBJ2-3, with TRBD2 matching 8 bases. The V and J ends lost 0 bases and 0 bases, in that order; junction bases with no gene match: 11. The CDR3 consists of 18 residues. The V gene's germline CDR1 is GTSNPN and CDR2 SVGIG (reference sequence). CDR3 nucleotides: TGTGCCTGGAGTGTACTCTCTGTACTAGCGGCTAGCACAGATACGCAGTATTTT. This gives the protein CAWSVLSVLAASTDTQYF.

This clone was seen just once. This chain's CDR3 is CASSLGQGGPNEQFF. CDR3 coding DNA: TGTGCCAGCAGCTTAGGCCAAGGCGGGCCCAATGAGCAGTTCTTC. V gene TRBV7-6 combines with J gene TRBJ2-1; possible D gene TRBD2, 5 bases. There are 15 residues in the CDR3. Germline assignment: CDR1 SGHVS and CDR2 FNYEAQ. Trimming stripped 1 base from V and 6 bases from J, with 13 bases between.

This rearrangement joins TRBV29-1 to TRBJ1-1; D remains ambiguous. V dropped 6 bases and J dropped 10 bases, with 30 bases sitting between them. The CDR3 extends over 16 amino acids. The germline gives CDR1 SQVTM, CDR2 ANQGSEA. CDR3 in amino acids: CSVAGPSGSGIEGAFF. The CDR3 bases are TGCAGCGTCGCCGGACCTTCCGGCTCGGGGATTGAGGGAGCTTTCTTT.

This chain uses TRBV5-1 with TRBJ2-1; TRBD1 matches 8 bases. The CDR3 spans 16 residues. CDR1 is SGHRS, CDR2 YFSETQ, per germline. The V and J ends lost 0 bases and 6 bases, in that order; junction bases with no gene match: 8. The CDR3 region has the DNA TGCGCCAGCAGCTTGGAAGTCGGACAGGGTGGCAATGAGCAGTTCTTC. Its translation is CASSLEVGQGGNEQFF.

The CDR3 region has the DNA TGCGCCAGCAGCACAGAATACTCCTACGAGCAGTACTTC. Translation gives CASSTEYSYEQYF. This rearrangement joins TRBV5-1 to TRBJ2-7; D unclear. The V and J ends lost 4 bases and 0 bases respectively, with 8 bases between them. Germline lookup yields CDR1 SGHRS and CDR2 YFSETQ. This CDR3 has 13 amino acids.

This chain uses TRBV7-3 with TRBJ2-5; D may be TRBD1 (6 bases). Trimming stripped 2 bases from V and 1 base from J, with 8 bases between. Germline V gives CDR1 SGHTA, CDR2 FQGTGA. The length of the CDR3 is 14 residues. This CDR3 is CASSLQGIQETQYF. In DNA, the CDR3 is TGTGCCAGCAGCTTACAGGGGATCCAAGAGACCCAGTACTTC.